Shown below are 5 T cell receptor beta chains from a single sample sequenced in a study of PD-L1 blockade in urothelial cancer. The time point is: pretreatment peripheral blood. The method was immunoSEQ multiplex PCR; TCRdb's version includes in-frame clones alone and lacks a portion of them. The sample records approximately 52,000 clones, approximately 77% being singletons. This specimen consisted of PBMCs, obtained around atezolizumab (anti-PD-L1) treatment. These TCRs come from a man aged 65 to 85 with urothelial cancer.

The gene calls are TRBV7-3 and TRBJ2-2; tentative D call: TRBD2 (6 bases). Deletions cut 0 bases from V and 4 bases from J, with 9 bases between. CDR1 and CDR2 from the germline V gene are SGHTA and FQGTGA. The CDR3 loop spans 15 amino acids. CDR3 DNA: TGTGCCAGCAGCTTAACAGGAGCGGGCACCGGGGAGCTGTTTTTT. Protein product: CASSLTGAGTGELFF. The whole variable domain, remainder taken from reference TRBV7-3 and TRBJ2-2, is GAGVSQTPSNKVTEKGKYVELRCDPISGHTALYWYRQSLGQGPEFLIYFQGTGAADDSGLPNDRFFAVRPEGSVSTLKIQRTERGDSAVYLCASSLTGAGTGELFFGEGSRLTVL.

The genes are TRBV19 and TRBJ2-5, with D perhaps matching TRBD2 (5 bases). In germline, CDR1 is LNHDA, CDR2 SQIVND (reference sequence). The germline V and J ends were trimmed by 3 bases and 1 base, with 9 bases remaining between them. This CDR3 spans 14 amino acids. CDR3 DNA sequence: TGTGCCAGTAGTATGAGCGGCAGCCAAGAGACCCAGTACTTC. Translated, it gives CASSMSGSQETQYF.

V gene TRBV5-6 combines with J gene TRBJ1-5; 9 nucleotides align to TRBD1. Germline V gene data show CDR1 as SGHDT and CDR2 as YYEEEE. This CDR3 contains 17 residues. J gave up 6 bases and V 3 bases, and 13 bases lay outside the gene matches. The CDR3 nucleotides are TGTGCCAGCAGCTCGGGACAGGGAGAACGGGGTCGTCAGCCCCAGCATTTT. It translates to CASSSGQGERGRQPQHF.

The chain joins TRBV27 to TRBJ2-1; D uncertain. CDR3 length: 12 residues. V lost 3 bases and J lost 9, with 9 bases in between. Per the germline V gene, CDR1 is MNHEY and CDR2 is SMNVEV (reference sequence). Here the CDR3 DNA reads TGTGCCAGCAGTTTCCCAACGGGTGAGCAGTTCTTC. Protein: CASSFPTGEQFF.

The chain uses TRBV18 and TRBJ2-2, with a possible D match to TRBD2 (5 bases). Trimming shortened V by 0 bases and J by 1 base, and 12 bases separated the two germline ends. This CDR3 is 17 amino acids long. Germline V gene sequence: CDR1 KGHSH, CDR2 LQKENI. The DNA of the CDR3 is TGTGCCAGCTCACCACCTTCCGCCGGGGTGAACACCGGGGAGCTGTTTTTT. Protein: CASSPPSAGVNTGELFF.